Reported below is one T cell receptor (beta chain). What it recognizes is unknown. cDNA molecules, individually, were tagged with unique molecular identifiers. Each CDR3 protein is one row after TCRdb ran MiXCR on the 5' RACE reads. The sample carries fewer than 60,000 distinct CDR3 sequences, 3.5% to 4.5% recorded once. This sample is drawn from a study of early T cells in non-severe SARS-CoV-2 infection. Overall study: Sequencing of bulk RNA from unsorted whole blood was done, without chain pairing.

The CDR3 sequence is 14 residues long. V lost 3 bases to trimming and J lost 0 bases, with 3 bases between them. Germline-derived CDR1 and CDR2 are SGHTA and FQGNSA. General study findings and limits: In VDJdb matching, anti-spike CD8 responses were favored while private and CD4 specificities went missing.

This TCR was recovered from an adult who was a healthcare worker with PCR-confirmed SARS-CoV-2 infection or an uninfected control (not recorded which). Sequences were obtained from whole blood. V is TRBV7-2 and J is TRBJ2-6; D gene ambiguous. CDR3 sequence (DNA): TGTGCCAGCAGCTTTCTCTCTGGGGCCAACGTCCTGACTTTC. This codes for CASSFLSGANVLTF.